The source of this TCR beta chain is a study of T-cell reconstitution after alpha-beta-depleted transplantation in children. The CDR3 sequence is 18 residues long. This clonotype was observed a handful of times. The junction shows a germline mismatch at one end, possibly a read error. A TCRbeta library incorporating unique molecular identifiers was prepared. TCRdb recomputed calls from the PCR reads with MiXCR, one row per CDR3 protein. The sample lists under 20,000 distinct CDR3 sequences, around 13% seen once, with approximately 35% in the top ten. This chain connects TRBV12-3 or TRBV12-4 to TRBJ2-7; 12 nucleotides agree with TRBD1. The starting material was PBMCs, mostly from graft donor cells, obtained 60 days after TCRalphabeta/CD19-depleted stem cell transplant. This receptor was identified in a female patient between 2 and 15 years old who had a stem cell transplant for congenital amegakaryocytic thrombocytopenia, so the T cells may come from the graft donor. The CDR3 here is CACSLGTGGPPDPYEQYF. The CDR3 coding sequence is TGTGCCTGCAGTTTAGGGACAGGGGGCCCCCCCGACCCCTACGAGCAGTACTTC.